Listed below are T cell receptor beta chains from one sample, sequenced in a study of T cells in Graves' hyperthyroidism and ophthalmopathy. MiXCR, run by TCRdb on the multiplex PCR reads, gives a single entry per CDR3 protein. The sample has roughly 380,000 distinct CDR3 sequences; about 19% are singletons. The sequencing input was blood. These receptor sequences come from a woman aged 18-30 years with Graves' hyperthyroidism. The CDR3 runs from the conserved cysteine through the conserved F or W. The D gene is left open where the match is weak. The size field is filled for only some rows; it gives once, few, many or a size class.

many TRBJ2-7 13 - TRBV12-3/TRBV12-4 CASSDRQVHEQYF TGTGCCAGCAGTGATAGACAGGTCCACGAGCAGTACTTC
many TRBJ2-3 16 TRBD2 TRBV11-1 CASSLVLAGGADTQYF TGTGCCAGCAGCTTAGTCTTAGCGGGGGGGGCAGATACGCAGTATTTT
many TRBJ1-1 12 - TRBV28 CASSRGGSEAFF TGTGCCAGCAGTCGAGGGGGGTCTGAAGCTTTCTTT
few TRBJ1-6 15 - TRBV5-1 CASSLEGALNSPLHF TGCGCCAGCAGCTTGGAAGGGGCTCTGAATTCACCCCTCCACTTT
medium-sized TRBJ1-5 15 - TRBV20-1 CSAGSDPRQVQPQHF TGCAGTGCTGGATCCGACCCTAGACAGGTCCAGCCCCAGCATTTT
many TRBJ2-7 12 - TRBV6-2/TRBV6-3 CASSYYSYEQYF TGTGCCAGCAGTTATTACAGCTACGAGCAGTACTTC
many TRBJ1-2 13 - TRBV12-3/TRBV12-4 CASSLRVGYGYTF TGTGCCAGCAGTTTAAGGGTGGGCTATGGCTACACCTTC
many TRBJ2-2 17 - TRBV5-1 CASSLPRGGIPTGELFF TGCGCCAGCAGCCTCCCTCGGGGCGGAATTCCCACCGGGGAGCTGTTTTTT
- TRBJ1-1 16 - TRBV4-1 CASSQAPWLRYAEAFF TGCGCCAGCAGCCAAGCCCCTTGGTTAAGATACGCTGAAGCTTTCTTT
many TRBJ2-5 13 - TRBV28 CASGSGSSGTQYF TGTGCCAGCGGATCCGGGTCAAGTGGGACCCAGTACTTC
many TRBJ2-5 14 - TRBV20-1 CSASSYGSQETQYF TGCAGTGCTAGCTCTTACGGGTCCCAAGAGACCCAGTACTTC
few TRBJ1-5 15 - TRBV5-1 CASRPDRFPHQPQHF TGCGCCAGCAGACCTGACAGATTTCCGCATCAGCCCCAGCATTTT
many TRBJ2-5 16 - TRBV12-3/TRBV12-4 CASSLARSSGQETQYF TGTGCCAGCAGTTTAGCGCGAAGTAGCGGTCAAGAGACCCAGTACTTC
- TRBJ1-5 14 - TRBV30 CAWSVGQSNQPQHF TGTGCCTGGAGTGTAGGGCAGTCCAATCAGCCCCAGCATTTT
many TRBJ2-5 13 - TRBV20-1 CSARVAPQETQYF TGCAGTGCCAGGGTAGCTCCCCAAGAGACCCAGTACTTC
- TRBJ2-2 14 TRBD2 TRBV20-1 CSALSGGNTGELFF TGCAGTGCCCTTAGCGGGGGGAACACCGGGGAGCTGTTTTTT
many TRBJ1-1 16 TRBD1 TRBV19 CASSVGTGYMNTEAFF TGTGCCAGTAGTGTCGGGACAGGCTACATGAACACTGAAGCTTTCTTT
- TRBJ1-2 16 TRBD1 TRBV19 CASDKTDGTGSYGYTF TGTGCCAGCGACAAGACGGACGGGACAGGAAGCTATGGCTACACCTTC
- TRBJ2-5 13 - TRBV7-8 CASSYSPPETQYF TGTGCCAGCAGTTATAGCCCCCCGGAGACCCAGTACTTC
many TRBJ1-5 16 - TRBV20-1 CSARDSPGRGNQPQHF TGCAGTGCTAGAGATTCGCCAGGCCGGGGCAATCAGCCCCAGCATTTT
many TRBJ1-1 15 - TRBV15 CATSSLRTWGTEAFF TGTGCCACCAGCAGCCTTAGGACATGGGGCACTGAAGCTTTCTTT
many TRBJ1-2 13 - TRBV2 CASSPRTDAGYTF TGTGCCAGCAGCCCGAGGACCGACGCCGGCTACACCTTC
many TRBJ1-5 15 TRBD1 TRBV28 CASSLYRGSAQPQHF TGTGCCAGCAGTTTATACAGGGGGAGTGCTCAGCCCCAGCATTTT
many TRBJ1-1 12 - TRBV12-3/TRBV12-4 CASSFAAPEAFF TGTGCCAGCAGTTTTGCGGCGCCCGAAGCTTTCTTT
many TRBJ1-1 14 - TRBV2 CASTWGPMNTEAFF TGTGCCAGCACCTGGGGACCTATGAACACTGAAGCTTTCTTT
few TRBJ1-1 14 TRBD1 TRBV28 CASSLVDRSTEAFF TGTGCCAGCAGTTTAGTGGACAGGAGTACTGAAGCTTTCTTT
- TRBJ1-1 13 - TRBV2 CASKQGPVTEAFF TGTGCCAGCAAACAGGGACCGGTCACTGAAGCTTTCTTT
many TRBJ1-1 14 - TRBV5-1 CASSLASMNTEAFF TGCGCCAGCAGCTTGGCCTCGATGAACACTGAAGCTTTCTTT
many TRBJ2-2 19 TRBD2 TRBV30 CAWSPGTSGGHANTGELFF TGTGCCTGGAGTCCAGGGACTAGCGGGGGGCACGCGAACACCGGGGAGCTGTTTTTT
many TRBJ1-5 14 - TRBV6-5 CASSYDPRDQPQHF TGTGCCAGCAGTTATGACCCCAGGGATCAGCCCCAGCATTTT
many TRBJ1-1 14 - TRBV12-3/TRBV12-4 CASRGGGLNTEAFF TGTGCCAGCAGAGGTGGGGGTCTGAACACTGAAGCTTTCTTT
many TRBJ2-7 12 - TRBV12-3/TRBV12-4 CASSSENYEQYF TGTGCCAGCAGTTCAGAGAACTACGAGCAGTACTTC
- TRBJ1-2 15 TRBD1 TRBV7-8 CASSPGGQGPYGYTF TGTGCCAGCAGCCCTGGGGGACAGGGACCCTATGGCTACACCTTC
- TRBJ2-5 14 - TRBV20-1 CSASRGALGETQYF TGCAGTGCTAGTCGGGGGGCCCTTGGGGAGACCCAGTACTTC
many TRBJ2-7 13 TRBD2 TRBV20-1 CSARAGGTYEQYF TGCAGTGCTAGAGCGGGGGGGACCTACGAGCAGTACTTC
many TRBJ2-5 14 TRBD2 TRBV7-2 CASRAGTRRETQYF TGTGCCAGCAGGGCAGGGACTAGGCGGGAGACCCAGTACTTC
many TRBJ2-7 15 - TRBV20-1 CSAKLRPLPSYEQYF TGCAGTGCTAAATTAAGACCGCTACCTTCCTACGAGCAGTACTTC
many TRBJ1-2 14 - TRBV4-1 CASSQDRAGNGYTF TGCGCCAGCAGCCAAGATAGGGCGGGGAATGGCTACACCTTC
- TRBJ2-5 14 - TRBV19 CASSPGGEKETQYF TGTGCCAGTAGCCCCGGAGGAGAAAAAGAGACCCAGTACTTC
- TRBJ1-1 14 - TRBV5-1 CASSLGGVNSEAFF TGCGCCAGCAGCTTGGGTGGGGTCAACTCTGAAGCTTTCTTT
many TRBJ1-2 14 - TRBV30 CAWSVPQQRYGYTF TGTGCCTGGAGTGTACCCCAGCAGCGCTATGGCTACACCTTC
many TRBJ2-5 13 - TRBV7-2 CASSLNAPETQYF TGTGCCAGCAGCTTAAATGCACCCGAGACCCAGTACTTC
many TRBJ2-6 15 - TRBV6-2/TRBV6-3 CASSYSSAGANVLTF TGTGCCAGCAGTTACAGCAGCGCTGGGGCCAACGTCCTGACTTTC
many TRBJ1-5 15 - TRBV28 CASSLSGNRNQPQHF TGTGCCAGCAGTTTATCGGGAAATCGCAATCAGCCCCAGCATTTT
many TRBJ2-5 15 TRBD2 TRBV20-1 CSARIAGGTQETQYF TGCAGTGCTAGAATAGCGGGGGGTACTCAAGAGACCCAGTACTTC